Listed here are 26 T cell receptor beta chains from one sample, sequenced in a study of T-cell reconstitution after alpha-beta-depleted transplantation in children. General study findings and limits: Where alpha-beta T cells came from about two months after transplant was reportedly several hundred expanded graft clones.

The antigens for these receptors are not known. It was with unique molecular identifiers that the TCRbeta library was prepared. TCRdb reanalysed the PCR reads using MiXCR and keeps one entry per CDR3 protein. Of roughly 30,000 distinct CDR3 sequences in the sample, approximately 6.5% were seen once. The sample in question was peripheral blood, obtained 60 days after TCRalphabeta/CD19-depleted stem cell transplant. Receptors originate from a child in the first two years of life who had a stem cell transplant for acute myeloid leukemia, so the T cells may come from the graft donor.

This clonotype was seen many times. The chain employs TRBV11-2 and TRBJ2-4; possibly TRBD1 or TRBD2 for D (6 bases each). Germline loops: CDR1 SGHAT, CDR2 FQNNGV. V was shortened by 4 bases and J by 0 bases, with 19 bases between the two germline ends. CDR3 length: 18 residues. CDR3 sequence reads: CASSSRSGRGLAKNIQYF. In nucleotides, the CDR3 is TGTGCCAGCAGCTCCCGAAGCGGCAGGGGACTAGCCAAAAACATTCAGTACTTC. The full variable domain, rest sourced from reference TRBV11-2 and TRBJ2-4, is EAGVAQSPRYKIIEKRQSVAFWCNPISGHATLYWYQQILGQGPKLLIQFQNNGVVDDSQLPKDRFSAERLKGVDSTLKIQPAKLEDSAVYLCASSSRSGRGLAKNIQYFGAGTRLSVL.

This clonotype was seen many times. The chain joins TRBV15 to TRBJ2-5; 12 nucleotides line up with TRBD2. Germline assignment: CDR1 LNHNV and CDR2 YYDKDF (reference sequence). CDR3 length: 19 amino acids. The J segment lost 3 bases and the V segment lost 0 bases, leaving 11 bases of the junction unmatched. The CDR3 reads CATSRDRLAGVGAKETQYF. For the CDR3, the DNA is TGTGCCACCAGCAGAGATCGACTAGCGGGAGTGGGGGCCAAAGAGACCCAGTACTTC.

This clonotype was recorded many times. The chain joins TRBV5-1 to TRBJ2-1; D call uncertain. The germline CDR1 and CDR2 sequences are SGHRS and YFSETQ. CDR3 length: 17 amino acids. V dropped 3 bases and J dropped 0 bases, with 16 bases sitting between them. The CDR3 sequence is CASSSLGSLSSYNEQFF. The CDR3 region has the DNA TGCGCCAGCAGCTCCTTGGGTAGCTTAAGCTCCTACAATGAGCAGTTCTTC.

The table lists this clonotype with many counts. This chain uses TRBV5-1 with TRBJ1-5; D might be TRBD1 (6 bases). Trimming left V 4 bases short and J 7 bases short, with 15 bases between. Germline V CDR1 and CDR2: SGHRS, YFSETQ. The CDR3 runs to 14 residues. The CDR3 nucleotides are TGCGCCAGCAGCCCGGACAGTTCAAGGCAGCCCCAGCATTTT. It is translated as CASSPDSSRQPQHF.

This clonotype was found many times. V gene TRBV5-1 combines with J gene TRBJ2-5; no firm D call. V dropped 1 base and J dropped 5 bases, with 9 bases sitting between them. Germline CDR1 reads SGHRS; CDR2 reads YFSETQ. The CDR3 is made up of 13 amino acids. Written as DNA, the CDR3 is TGCGCCAGCAGCTTGAGAGGCTGGGAGACCCAGTACTTC. Translation gives CASSLRGWETQYF.

In its sample, this clonotype was seen many times. The rearrangement uses TRBV30 and TRBJ2-3, with TRBD2 matching 7 bases. CDR3 length: 15 amino acids. V dropped 0 bases and J dropped 1; count of bases not matched to a gene: 4. Germline-derived CDR1 and CDR2 are GTSNPN and SVGIG (reference sequence). The CDR3 DNA sequence: TGTGCCTGGAGTGTACTGGCGGGGGGCACAGATACGCAGTATTTT. Protein: CAWSVLAGGTDTQYF.

This clonotype was picked up one time. The V gene is TRBV6-6, the J gene TRBJ1-1; D might be TRBD1 (5 bases). V was trimmed by 6 bases and J by 4 bases, leaving 12 bases between them. Germline V CDR1 and CDR2: MNHNY, SVGAGI (reference sequence). CDR3 size: 13 residues. This CDR3 reads CASSAEGLTEAFF. DNA for the CDR3: TGTGCCAGCAGCGCCGAGGGGCTCACTGAAGCTTTCTTT.

There are many counts of this clonotype. The rearrangement uses TRBV4-3 and TRBJ2-7; 9 bases match TRBD2. The CDR3 consists of 17 residues. The germline V gene encodes CDR1 LGHNA and CDR2 YSLEER. V lost 0 bases to trimming and J lost 4 bases; unmatched junction nucleotides: 10. CDR3 loop: CASSQDLGGRGIYEQYF. DNA for the CDR3: TGCGCCAGCAGCCAAGATCTAGGCGGGAGGGGAATATACGAGCAGTACTTC.

This clonotype was recorded at least ten times. J is TRBJ1-1 and V is TRBV7-9; no definite D call. This CDR3 spans 12 amino acids. Germline V gene lookup returns CDR1 SEHNR and CDR2 FQNEAQ (reference sequence). V was trimmed by 5 bases and J by 7 bases, leaving 11 bases between them. The CDR3 region has the DNA TGTGCCAGCAGCCTCGGCAGGAGTGAAGCTTTCTTT. Encoded protein: CASSLGRSEAFF.

This clonotype is labeled medium-sized. V is TRBV2 and J is TRBJ2-3; 8 nucleotides line up with TRBD1. Trimming took 5 bases from V and 6 from J; bases not matched to a gene: 7. CDR3 length: 14 amino acids. Germline loops: CDR1 SNHLY, CDR2 FYNNEI. The CDR3 DNA follows: TGTGCCAGCAGTTCCGGCAGGGGGCTCGATACGCAGTATTTT. It is translated as CASSSGRGLDTQYF.

This clonotype has a count of ten or more. The chain recombines TRBV7-8 with TRBJ2-5; 8 positions agree with TRBD2. The CDR3 length is 13 residues. Unmatched junction bases numbered 4, after V lost 6 bases and J lost 4 bases. Germline V gives CDR1 SGHVS, CDR2 FQNEAQ. This CDR3 is CASSLGLGETQYF. CDR3 in DNA: TGTGCCAGCAGTTTGGGACTAGGAGAGACCCAGTACTTC.

This clonotype was seen ten or more times. CDR3 DNA sequence: TGTGCCAGCTCACCACCACCGTGGCGGACGGACTACGAGCAGTACTTC. This translates into CASSPPPWRTDYEQYF. The J gene is TRBJ2-7, the V gene TRBV18; the D is unclear. The CDR3 spans 16 residues. Trimming left V 0 bases short and J 3 bases short, with 15 bases between. Germline CDR1 is KGHSH and CDR2 is LQKENI.

At least ten counts were recorded for this clonotype. CDR3 DNA sequence: TGTGCCAGCAGCCAAGCCCCGACAGGGCCGAGCACAGATACGCAGTATTTT. Protein: CASSQAPTGPSTDTQYF. V gene TRBV4-2 combines with J gene TRBJ2-3; 7 nucleotides match TRBD1. The CDR3 has 17 amino acids. Trimming removed 1 base from V and 0 bases from J; junction bases left unmatched: 7. Germline assignment: CDR1 LGHNA and CDR2 YNFKEQ.

This clonotype was picked up many times. The J gene is TRBJ2-4, the V gene TRBV12-3 or TRBV12-4; D not certain. V was shortened by 2 bases and J by 7 bases, with 12 bases between the two germline ends. The CDR3 spans 14 residues. The chain's CDR3 is CASSLRALRNIQYF. The CDR3 nucleotides are TGTGCCAGCAGTTTACGGGCCCTAAGGAACATTCAGTACTTC.

This clonotype was detected many times. The genes are TRBV3-1 and TRBJ1-1; D is unclear. The V end lost 0 bases, the J end lost 0 bases, and 14 bases lay between the germline ends. The V gene's germline CDR1 is LGHDT and CDR2 YNNKEL (reference sequence). The CDR3 is 17 residues long. The CDR3 is CASSQETPPALNTEAFF. CDR3 nucleotide sequence: TGTGCCAGCAGCCAAGAAACCCCCCCAGCCTTGAACACTGAAGCTTTCTTT.

This clonotype came up many times. This CDR3 is CASSYVMNTEAFF. The CDR3 DNA sequence: TGTGCCAGCAGTTATGTCATGAACACTGAAGCTTTCTTT. This sequence joins TRBV6-5 and TRBJ1-1; D is ambiguous. Germline V gene lookup returns CDR1 MNHEY and CDR2 SVGAGI. V was trimmed by 3 bases and J by 0 bases, leaving 5 bases between them. This CDR3 has 13 amino acids.

This clonotype was observed a handful of times. The CDR3 DNA follows: TGTGCCACCAGTGACCCGGGACAGGGGGATGGCTACACCTTC. It is translated as CATSDPGQGDGYTF. This rearrangement joins TRBV24-1 to TRBJ1-2; 11 nucleotides align to TRBD1. The germline gives CDR1 KGHDR, CDR2 SFDVKD. There are 14 residues in the CDR3. The V gene end was trimmed by 4 bases and the J gene end by 6 bases; junction bases not matched to a gene: 3.

The chain combines TRBV15 with TRBJ2-7, with D possibly matching TRBD1 (6 bases). Germline assignment: CDR1 LNHNV and CDR2 YYDKDF (reference sequence). With 1 base removed from V and 2 bases from J, the gap between germline ends came to 15 bases. The CDR3 is 16 residues long. The CDR3 reads CATSRVPGDTTYEQYF. CDR3 in DNA: TGTGCCACCAGCAGAGTGCCCGGGGACACTACCTACGAGCAGTACTTC.

In its sample, this clonotype was seen many times. J is TRBJ2-7 and V is TRBV7-8; D gene ambiguous. The length of the CDR3 is 11 residues. Germline V gene lookup returns CDR1 SGHVS and CDR2 FQNEAQ. The germline V and J ends were trimmed by 4 bases and 7 bases, with 8 bases remaining between them. The CDR3 nucleotides are TGTGCCAGCAGCTATGGGCGGGAGCAGTACTTC. Translated: CASSYGREQYF.

This clonotype was recorded many times. V and J are TRBV3-1 and TRBJ2-3; 7 bases line up with TRBD2. Germline V CDR1 and CDR2: LGHDT, YNNKEL (reference sequence). The CDR3 contains 15 residues. With V trimmed by 4 bases and J by 4 bases, 8 bases remained unmatched. Here the CDR3 DNA reads TGTGCCAGCAGCCCAGGACTAGGGATTCCAGATACGCAGTATTTT. Its translation: CASSPGLGIPDTQYF.

The chain combines TRBV10-3 with TRBJ2-5, with TRBD2 matching over 13 bases. In germline, CDR1 is ENHRY, CDR2 SYGVKD. This CDR3 comprises 16 residues. J gave up 5 bases and V 6 bases, and 9 bases lay outside the gene matches. The DNA for the CDR3 is TGTGCCATCAGGGCGGGACTAGCGGGACCAATTGAGACCCAGTACTTC. Translated, it gives CAIRAGLAGPIETQYF.

There are many counts of this clonotype. V gene TRBV6-5 combines with J gene TRBJ1-1; a possible D gene is TRBD1 (5 bases). V gave up 4 bases and J gave up 4 bases, with 16 bases separating them. CDR1 and CDR2 from the germline V gene are MNHEY and SVGAGI. This CDR3 is 15 amino acids long. DNA of the CDR3: TGTGCCAGCAGTTTCACGCGGGTTGGGGGCACTGAAGCTTTCTTT. This translates into CASSFTRVGGTEAFF.

The sample holds many counts of this clonotype. The chain uses TRBV27 and TRBJ2-1; 13 bases agree with TRBD2. J gave up 9 bases and V 2 bases, and 1 base lay outside the gene matches. The CDR3 extends over 14 amino acids. CDR1 and CDR2 (germline): MNHEY, SMNVEV (reference sequence). CDR3 sequence reads: CASSLTSGRVEQFF. The CDR3 DNA reads TGTGCCAGCAGTTTAACTAGCGGGAGGGTTGAGCAGTTCTTC.

This clonotype was seen only once. A much larger clone lies a single base off, so this may be a read error. The V gene is TRBV2, the J gene TRBJ1-4; the D is unclear. There are 12 residues in the CDR3. Germline CDR1 and CDR2: SNHLY and FYNNEI. V dropped 3 bases and J dropped 8 bases, with 7 bases sitting between them. The CDR3 loop is CASSERREKLFF. The CDR3 DNA sequence: TGTGCCAGCAGTGAGAGGCGAGAAAAACTGTTTTTT.

CDR3 protein: CAIRGREGYF. For the CDR3, the DNA is TGTGCCATCCGAGGAAGGGAGGGGTACTTC. V usage is TRBV18 and J usage is TRBJ2-7; TRBD2 matches 7 bases. Trimming cost V 10 bases and J 12 bases; bases outside gene matches: 9. The CDR3 runs 10 residues. Germline V CDR1 and CDR2: KGHSH, LQKENI.

This clonotype was recorded at least ten times. This sequence joins TRBV2 and TRBJ2-7; D may correspond to TRBD1 or TRBD2 (6 bases each). The CDR3 extends over 11 amino acids. Trimming stripped 7 bases from V and 9 bases from J, with 13 bases between. Looked up from germline, CDR1 is SNHLY and CDR2 is FYNNEI. The CDR3 reads CASKGGRGQYF. DNA for the CDR3: TGTGCCAGCAAGGGAGGCAGGGGGCAGTACTTC.